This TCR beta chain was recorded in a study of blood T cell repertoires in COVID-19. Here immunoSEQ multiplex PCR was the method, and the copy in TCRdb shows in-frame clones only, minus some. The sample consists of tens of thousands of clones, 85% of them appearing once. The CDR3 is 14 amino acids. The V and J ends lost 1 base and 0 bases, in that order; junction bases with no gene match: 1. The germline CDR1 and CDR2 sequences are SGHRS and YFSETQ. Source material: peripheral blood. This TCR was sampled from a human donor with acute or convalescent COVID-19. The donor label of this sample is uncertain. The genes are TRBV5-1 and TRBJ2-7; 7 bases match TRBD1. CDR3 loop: CASSLTGVSYEQYF. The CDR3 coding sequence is TGCGCCAGCAGCTTGACAGGGGTCTCCTACGAGCAGTACTTC.